Listed below are T cell receptor beta chains from one sample, sequenced in a study of blood T cell repertoires in COVID-19. Assay used: immunoSEQ multiplex PCR; TCRdb lists only in-frame clones, some missing. The sample has some 16,000 clones; roughly 81% are singletons. The sequenced sample was peripheral blood. The source of these receptors is a man aged 55 to 69 with acute or convalescent COVID-19. CDR3s include the opening cysteine and the closing phenylalanine or tryptophan. A D gene is named only where the DNA matches it firmly. Clone size is given for some rows only: seen once, a few or many times, or a class if the clone is expanded.

j_gene	v_gene	abundance	d_gene	CDR3nt	CDR3aa
TRBJ2-7	TRBV7-2	-	TRBD1	TGTGCCAGCAGCTTAAGAAGGGGGCGGGACGAGCAGTACTTC	CASSLRRGRDEQYF
TRBJ2-1	TRBV6-5	-	TRBD2	TGTGCCAGCAGTTACGTTAGCGGGGGGAACAATGAGCAGTTCTTC	CASSYVSGGNNEQFF
TRBJ2-2	TRBV12-3/TRBV12-4	-	TRBD1	TGTGCCAGCAAGACAGGGGACACCGGGGAGCTGTTTTTT	CASKTGDTGELFF
TRBJ2-7	TRBV7-2	-	-	TGTGCCAGCAGCAGGGGGGGAGGGGACGAGCAGTACTTC	CASSRGGGDEQYF
TRBJ1-5	TRBV29-1	-	-	TGCAGCGTTGCCCTAGCAGGGGATCAGCCCCAGCATTTT	CSVALAGDQPQHF
TRBJ2-3	TRBV5-6	-	TRBD1	TGTGCCAGCAGCTCAACAGGGGGCGTCACAGATACGCAGTATTTT	CASSSTGGVTDTQYF
TRBJ1-1	TRBV27	-	-	TGTGCCAGCAGTCCTGGGGGGGTAGAAGTGGTTGAAGCTTTCTTT	CASSPGGVEVVEAFF
TRBJ2-3	TRBV5-1	once	-	TGCGCCAGCAGCTTGAGGTCAGGGAGGAACACAGATACGCAGTATTTT	CASSLRSGRNTDTQYF
TRBJ1-2	TRBV5-5	-	TRBD1	TGTGCCAGCAGCTTGGCCGTTTTAGGGGGCGGCTATGGCTACACCTTC	CASSLAVLGGGYGYTF
TRBJ2-1	TRBV5-1	-	TRBD1	TGCGCCAGCAGCTTGGAACCGGGACAGAACAATGAGCAGTTCTTC	CASSLEPGQNNEQFF
TRBJ2-1	TRBV30	-	-	TGTGCCTGGAGTGTAATTGGTGGGGGCGAGCAGTTCTTC	CAWSVIGGGEQFF
TRBJ2-6	TRBV7-3	-	TRBD1	TGTGCCAGCAGCCCACAGGGGGCCTTTGGTGGGGCCAACGTCCTGACTTTC	CASSPQGAFGGANVLTF
TRBJ1-1	TRBV5-6	-	-	TGTGCCAGCAGCTTGCCAGGGAATGTGAACACTGAAGCTTTCTTT	CASSLPGNVNTEAFF
TRBJ2-7	TRBV30	-	-	TGTGCCTGGGGGTCGACAGCAATCTACGAGCAGTACTTC	CAWGSTAIYEQYF
TRBJ2-7	TRBV20-1	-	-	TGCAGTGCTAGAGGGGAGAACGAGCAGTACTTC	CSARGENEQYF
TRBJ1-1	TRBV27	once	TRBD1	TGTGCCAGCAGCCGACAGGGAAGGGAGAACACTGAAGCTTTCTTT	CASSRQGRENTEAFF
TRBJ2-5	TRBV6-5	-	-	TGTGCCAGCAGCTCCCTGGAGACCCAGTACTTC	CASSSLETQYF
TRBJ2-2	TRBV19	-	TRBD1	TGTGCCAGTAGTACCTTTGACAGGGGGCGCTGGACCGGGGAGCTGTTTTTT	CASSTFDRGRWTGELFF
TRBJ2-5	TRBV5-5	few	-	TGTGCCAGCAGCCCAAGAACAGGCGGAAAAGGAGAGACCCAGTACTTC	CASSPRTGGKGETQYF
TRBJ1-1	TRBV4-1	few	TRBD1	TGCGCCAGCAGCCAAGAGGCCCCGGGACAGGGAAGCCTCAAAGCTTTCTTT	CASSQEAPGQGSLKAFF
TRBJ1-5	TRBV12-3/TRBV12-4	-	-	TGTGCCAGCAGTTCCTATAGCAATCAGCCCCAGCATTTT	CASSSYSNQPQHF
TRBJ1-6	TRBV6-1	-	TRBD1	TGTGCCAGCAGTGAGGGGAGACAGGGGACGTGGAATTCACCCCTCCACTTT	CASSEGRQGTWNSPLHF
TRBJ1-2	TRBV24-1	few	-	TGTGCCACCAGTGATCTTTACTATGGCTACACCTTC	CATSDLYYGYTF
TRBJ2-5	TRBV19	few	TRBD1	TGTGCCACGTCCCCCAGGACAGGGGTCCAAGAGACCCAGTACTTC	CATSPRTGVQETQYF
TRBJ2-1	TRBV5-1	few	TRBD2	TGCGCCAGCAGCTTGCCGTCGACTAGCGCGAACAATGAGCAGTTCTTC	CASSLPSTSANNEQFF
TRBJ1-2	TRBV28	-	TRBD1	TGTGCCAGCTCCTCGACAGGGGGCGCCCGCTATGGCTACACCTTC	CASSSTGGARYGYTF
TRBJ1-4	TRBV9	-	-	TGTGCCAGCAGCCCCCGGACAGCAACTAATGAAAAACTGTTTTTT	CASSPRTATNEKLFF
TRBJ1-5	TRBV12-3/TRBV12-4	-	-	TGTGCCAGCAGTTCAGACATCTATCAGCCCCAGCATTTT	CASSSDIYQPQHF
TRBJ2-3	TRBV11-2	-	-	TGTGCCAGCAGCTTAGGAGCGGCCACAGATACGCAGTATTTT	CASSLGAATDTQYF
TRBJ2-7	TRBV2	-	TRBD1	TGTGCCGCCACTCCCGGGACAGTCCCCTACGAGCAGTACTTC	CAATPGTVPYEQYF
TRBJ1-5	TRBV7-9	-	-	TGTGCCAGCAGCCCGGACAGTAGCAATCAGCCCCAGCATTTT	CASSPDSSNQPQHF
TRBJ1-2	TRBV6-2/TRBV6-3	-	-	TGTGCCAGCAGTTATAGTCGTAGTAGCTATGGCTACACCTTC	CASSYSRSSYGYTF
TRBJ2-7	TRBV6-5	-	-	TGTGCCAGCAGGACTTCCGGGGGTGGTTCCTACGAGCAGTACTTC	CASRTSGGGSYEQYF
TRBJ1-3	TRBV6-6	few	-	TGTGCCAGCAGTCAACAGGGACCTGGAAACACCATATATTTT	CASSQQGPGNTIYF
TRBJ1-2	TRBV19	-	TRBD1	TGTGCCAGTAGTAGCTGGGACAGGGAGGCAGGAACTAACTATGGCTACACCTTC	CASSSWDREAGTNYGYTF
TRBJ2-1	TRBV19	-	TRBD2	TGTGCCACTTCGTCCGGGACTACAACAGACAATGAGCAGTTCTTC	CATSSGTTTDNEQFF
TRBJ1-5	TRBV7-2	-	-	TGTGCCAGCAGCTTAGCGGCTTATAGCAATCAGCCCCAGCATTTT	CASSLAAYSNQPQHF
TRBJ2-5	TRBV12-3/TRBV12-4	few	TRBD2	TGTGCCAGCAGCTCGGGACTAGCGGAGACCCAGTACTTC	CASSSGLAETQYF
TRBJ1-4	TRBV18	-	TRBD1	TGTGCCAGCTCACCACCCGGGACAGGGAATGAAAAACTGTTTTTT	CASSPPGTGNEKLFF
TRBJ2-7	TRBV7-9	-	TRBD1	TGTGCCAGCAGCTCCGGGACAGTCCCCCTCTCCTACGAGCAGTACTTC	CASSSGTVPLSYEQYF
TRBJ2-2	TRBV28	-	-	TGTGCCAGCGGGACAAACACCGGGGAGCTGTTTTTT	CASGTNTGELFF
TRBJ2-2	TRBV5-1	-	-	TGCGCCAGCAGTCGCCTTGAGATCGGGGAGCTGTTTTTT	CASSRLEIGELFF
TRBJ2-7	TRBV9	-	-	TGTGCCAGCAGCGTAGCTGTAACAGCTGTCTCCTACGAGCAGTACTTC	CASSVAVTAVSYEQYF
TRBJ2-3	TRBV5-1	-	TRBD2	TGCGCCAGCAGCTTGGGGCTAGCGGGAGGTTCTAGCACAGATACGCAGTATTTT	CASSLGLAGGSSTDTQYF
TRBJ1-5	TRBV5-8	-	-	TGTGCCAGCAGCTTGGGATACAGACCCCAGCATTTT	CASSLGYRPQHF
TRBJ1-2	TRBV5-1	-	-	TGCGCCAGCAGAGGAGTCGCGGATGGCTACACCTTC	CASRGVADGYTF
TRBJ2-7	TRBV12-3/TRBV12-4	-	TRBD2	TGTGCCAGTAATAGCGGGGGGTACGAGCAGTACTTC	CASNSGGYEQYF
TRBJ1-5	TRBV2	-	-	TGTGCCAGCAGTGAAACGGGACAACATAGCAATCAGCCCCAGCATTTT	CASSETGQHSNQPQHF
TRBJ1-2	TRBV29-1	-	TRBD1	TGCAGCGTTGAGGTTAAAGGGACAGCCTATGGCTACACCTTC	CSVEVKGTAYGYTF
TRBJ2-1	TRBV5-1	-	-	TGCGCCAGCAGGACAGCACCTAGTTTCGATGAGCAGTTCTTC	CASRTAPSFDEQFF
TRBJ2-5	TRBV18	-	TRBD1	TGTGCCAGCTCACCGGCAGGGGGTTATGAGACCCAGTACTTC	CASSPAGGYETQYF